This T cell receptor beta chain was observed in a study of blood T cell repertoires in COVID-19. Turning to the study itself: Acute-phase and convalescent COVID-19 samples originated in the United States, Italy and Spain. Sources were T cells, B-cell-depleted T cells, or PBMCs; the material itself was cDNA or gDNA.

Germline V gene data show CDR1 as SGHKS and CDR2 as YYEKEE (reference sequence). The ends lost 0 bases at V and 4 bases at J; junction bases unmatched: 9. The length of the CDR3 is 16 residues. Authors' processing steps: Amplified reference gene primers provided the basis for estimating nucleated cell counts. The repertoire was sequenced with immunoSEQ multiplex PCR; TCRdb's copy has only in-frame clones and lacks some. V, J and clone size reflect that table, while D and trimming were determined from the DNA. In the table there are about 78,000 clones, about nine tenths of which are singletons. The J gene is TRBJ2-5, the V gene TRBV5-5, with TRBD1 matching over 7 bases. The sample was peripheral blood. This TCR was recovered from a man aged 45-60 years with active or convalescent COVID-19. The CDR3 spells CASSLERQGVAETQYF. In DNA form, the CDR3 reads TGTGCCAGCAGCTTGGAAAGGCAGGGGGTAGCAGAGACCCAGTACTTC. Filled out from reference TRBV5-5 and TRBJ2-5, the complete variable domain reads DAGVTQSPTHLIKTRGQQVTLRCSPISGHKSVSWYQQVLGQGPQFIFQYYEKEERGRGNFPDRFSARQFPNYSSELNVNALLLGDSALYLCASSLERQGVAETQYFGPGTRLLVL.